The present T cell receptor (delta chain) was sequenced within a study of γδ T cells in repeated Plasmodium falciparum infection listed by TCRdb under 2021. Background on the whole study: The natural-infection arm enrolled Malian children exposed to intense seasonal malaria transmission and compared the Malian children with Australian children matched for age and gender. Malian gammadelta TCR repertoires were analysed cross-sectionally in periods with no transmission and longitudinally across episodes of acute febrile malaria. Samples from controlled-infection subjects were taken at baseline, right before selected infections, and 21 days after each infection. Five or six malaria-naive U.S. adults underwent four controlled human malaria infections by bites from P. falciparum NF54-infected Anopheles stephensi mosquitoes over 644 days. The study looked at how repeated Plasmodium falciparum infection shapes the human gammadelta T cell repertoire, using both natural infection in Mali and controlled human malaria infection.

The library was prepared using multiplex PCR. The sequencing machine was an Illumina MiSeq. Every sorted gammadelta T cell sample had both its TCR gamma (TRG) and TCR delta (TRD) chains sequenced. The authors processed their data as follows. Clonotype tree plots, accumulated frequency of the top 20 clonotypes, diversity index (DI) and D75 metrics were included in the repertoire analyses. Public reads were reanalyzed in TCRdb with CATT, and rows carrying the same DNA were merged afterwards. TCRdb, not the original authors, processed these V and J calls. This sample comprises over 55,000 delta-chain clones, over 1.5% of them detected only once. The ten largest clones add up to approximately 16% of the sample. Beyond this particular receptor, the publication reports: Generalizability was limited because the Malian cohort was drawn from a small rural village of predominantly one ethnic group. The controlled-infection cohort was small, limiting analysis of inter-individual variability in gammadelta T cell responses.

Concerning this clone: Its binding antigen is unknown. A far larger clone differs by one base, so this is likely a read error. At the DNA level, this CDR3 is encoded by other sequences in the same sample as well.

The sequence came from a pool of human donors (malaria-infected and uninfected, not separated). Sequencing input: gamma-delta T cells from blood.

The base sequence is TGTGCCTTGAGACTCTACACCGATAAGCTCATCTTT. It specifies CALRLYTDKLIF. The V gene is TRDV3; the J gene was not called. Sequences TVYSNPD (CDR1) and GDNSRS (CDR2) are obtained from the germline V gene (reference sequence). From cysteine to phenylalanine, the CDR3 is 12 amino acids long. Here the CDR3 DNA is all that survives: 36 bases in frame from base 1.